Included here is one T cell receptor (beta chain) sequence, with context. In the original workflow: Counts of nucleated cells, estimated from reference gene primer amplification, were obtained. Generated by immunoSEQ multiplex PCR, the TCRdb table keeps only in-frame clones and is missing some. V and J calls and clone size are those listed in that table; D and trimming were worked out from the DNA. The data show over 150,000 clones, with roughly 84% seen just once and 9.5% to 13% held by the top ten. This entry is derived from a study of blood T cell repertoires in COVID-19. Enrolment of Seattle patients took place during active infection, and they were followed longitudinally. Looked up from germline, CDR1 is SGDLS and CDR2 is YYNGEE. With 2 bases removed from V and 5 bases from J, the gap between germline ends came to 4 bases. The CDR3 consists of 11 residues.

The chain recombines TRBV9 with TRBJ2-5; D gene unclear. The sequenced sample was peripheral blood. The source is a woman in her sixties with COVID-19, enrolled during active disease. The CDR3 loop reads CASSVRETQYF. CDR3 nucleotide sequence: TGTGCCAGCAGCGTGCGGGAGACCCAGTACTTC.